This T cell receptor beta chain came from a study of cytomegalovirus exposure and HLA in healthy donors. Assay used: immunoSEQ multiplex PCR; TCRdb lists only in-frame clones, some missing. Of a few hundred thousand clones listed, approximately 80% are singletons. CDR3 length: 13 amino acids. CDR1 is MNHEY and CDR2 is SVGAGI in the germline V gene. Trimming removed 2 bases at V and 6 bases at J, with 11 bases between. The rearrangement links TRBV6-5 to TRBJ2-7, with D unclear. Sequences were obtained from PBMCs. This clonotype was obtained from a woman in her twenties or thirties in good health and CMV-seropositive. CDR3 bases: TGTGCCAGCAGTTACGTCGAGCGCGGCGAGCAGTACTTC. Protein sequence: CASSYVERGEQYF.